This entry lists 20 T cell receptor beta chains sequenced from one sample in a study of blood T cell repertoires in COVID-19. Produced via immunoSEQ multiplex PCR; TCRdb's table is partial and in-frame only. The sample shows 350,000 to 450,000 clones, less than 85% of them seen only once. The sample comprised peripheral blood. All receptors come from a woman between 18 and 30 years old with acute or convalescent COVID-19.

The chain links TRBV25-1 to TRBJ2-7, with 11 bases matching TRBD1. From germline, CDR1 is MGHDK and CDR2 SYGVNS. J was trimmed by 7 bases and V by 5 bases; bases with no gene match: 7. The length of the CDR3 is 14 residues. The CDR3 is CASSFAGTGGEQYF. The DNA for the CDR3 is TGTGCCAGCAGTTTCGCCGGGACAGGGGGAGAGCAGTACTTC.

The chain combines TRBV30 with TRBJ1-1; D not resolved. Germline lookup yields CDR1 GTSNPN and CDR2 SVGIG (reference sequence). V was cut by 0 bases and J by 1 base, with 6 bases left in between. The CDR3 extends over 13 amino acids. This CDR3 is CAWSVLSNTEAFF. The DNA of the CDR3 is TGTGCCTGGAGTGTACTGTCGAACACTGAAGCTTTCTTT.

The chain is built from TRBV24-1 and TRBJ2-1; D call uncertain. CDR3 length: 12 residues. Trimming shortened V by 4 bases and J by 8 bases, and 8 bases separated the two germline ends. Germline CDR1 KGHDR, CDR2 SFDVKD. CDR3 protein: CATSDYQDEQFF. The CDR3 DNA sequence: TGTGCCACCAGTGACTACCAAGATGAGCAGTTCTTC.

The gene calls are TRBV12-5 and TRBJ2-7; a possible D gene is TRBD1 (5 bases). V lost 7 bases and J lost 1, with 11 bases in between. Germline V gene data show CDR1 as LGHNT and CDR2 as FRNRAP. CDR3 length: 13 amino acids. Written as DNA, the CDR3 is TGTGCTAGTGCCCTGGACAAGTCCTACGAGCAGTACTTC. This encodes CASALDKSYEQYF.

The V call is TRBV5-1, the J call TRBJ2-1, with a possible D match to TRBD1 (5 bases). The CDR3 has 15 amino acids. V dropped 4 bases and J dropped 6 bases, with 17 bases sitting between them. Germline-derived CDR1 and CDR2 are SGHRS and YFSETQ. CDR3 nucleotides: TGCGCCAGCAGCGACGGTCAGGGATCCCCCAATGAGCAGTTCTTC. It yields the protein CASSDGQGSPNEQFF.

DNA for the CDR3: TGCGCCAGCAGCCCTTTAGCGACTAGCACAGATACGCAGTATTTT. Amino acid sequence: CASSPLATSTDTQYF. The chain carries TRBV4-1 and TRBJ2-3, with TRBD2 as a possible D gene (5 bases). Trimming cost V 4 bases and J 0 bases, with 11 bases left between them. Germline values: CDR1 MGHRA, CDR2 YSYEKL. The CDR3 extends over 15 amino acids.

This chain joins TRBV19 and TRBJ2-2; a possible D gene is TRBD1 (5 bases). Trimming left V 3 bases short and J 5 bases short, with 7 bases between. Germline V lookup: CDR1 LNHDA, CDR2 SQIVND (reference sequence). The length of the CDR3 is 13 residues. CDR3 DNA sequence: TGTGCCAGTAGTATTAGGGGAACCGGGGAGCTGTTTTTT. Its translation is CASSIRGTGELFF.

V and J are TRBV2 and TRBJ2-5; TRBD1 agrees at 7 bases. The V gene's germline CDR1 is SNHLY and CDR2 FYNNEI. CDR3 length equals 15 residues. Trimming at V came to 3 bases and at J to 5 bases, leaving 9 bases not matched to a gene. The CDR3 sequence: CASSDPTGVSETQYF. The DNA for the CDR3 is TGTGCCAGCAGTGACCCCACAGGGGTGTCCGAGACCCAGTACTTC.

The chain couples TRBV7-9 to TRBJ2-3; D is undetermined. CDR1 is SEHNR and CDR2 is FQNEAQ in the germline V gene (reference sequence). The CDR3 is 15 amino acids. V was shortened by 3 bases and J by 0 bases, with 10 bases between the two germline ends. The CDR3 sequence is CASSFGRSSTDTQYF. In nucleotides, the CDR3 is TGTGCCAGCAGCTTTGGTCGGTCTAGCACAGATACGCAGTATTTT.

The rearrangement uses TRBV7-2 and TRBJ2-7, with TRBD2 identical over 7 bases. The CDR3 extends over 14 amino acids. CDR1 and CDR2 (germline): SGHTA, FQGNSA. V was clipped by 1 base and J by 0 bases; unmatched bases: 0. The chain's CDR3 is CASSLGDYSYEQYF. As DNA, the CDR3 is TGTGCCAGCAGCTTAGGGGACTACTCCTACGAGCAGTACTTC.

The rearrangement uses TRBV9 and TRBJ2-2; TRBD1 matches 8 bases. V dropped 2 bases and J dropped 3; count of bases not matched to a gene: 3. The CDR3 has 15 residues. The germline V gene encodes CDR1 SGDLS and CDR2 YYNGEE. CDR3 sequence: CASSVTGGDTGELFF. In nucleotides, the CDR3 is TGTGCCAGCAGCGTTACAGGGGGTGACACCGGGGAGCTGTTTTTT.

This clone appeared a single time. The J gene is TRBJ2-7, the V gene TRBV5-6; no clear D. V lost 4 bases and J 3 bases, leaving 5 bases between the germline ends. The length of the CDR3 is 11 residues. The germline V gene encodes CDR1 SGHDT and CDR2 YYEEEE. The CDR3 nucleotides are TGTGCCAGCAGCCAAAACTACGAGCAGTACTTC. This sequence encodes CASSQNYEQYF.

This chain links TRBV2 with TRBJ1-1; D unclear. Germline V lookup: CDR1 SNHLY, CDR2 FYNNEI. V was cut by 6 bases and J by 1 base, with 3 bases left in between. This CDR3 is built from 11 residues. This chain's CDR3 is CASSQNTEAFF. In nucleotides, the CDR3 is TGTGCCAGCAGCCAGAACACTGAAGCTTTCTTT.

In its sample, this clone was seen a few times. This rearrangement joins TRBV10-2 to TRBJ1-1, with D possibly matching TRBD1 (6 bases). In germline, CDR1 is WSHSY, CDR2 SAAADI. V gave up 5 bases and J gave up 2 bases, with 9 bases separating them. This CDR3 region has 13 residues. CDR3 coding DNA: TGCGCCAGCAGTCAACAGGGAAACACTGAAGCTTTCTTT. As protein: CASSQQGNTEAFF.

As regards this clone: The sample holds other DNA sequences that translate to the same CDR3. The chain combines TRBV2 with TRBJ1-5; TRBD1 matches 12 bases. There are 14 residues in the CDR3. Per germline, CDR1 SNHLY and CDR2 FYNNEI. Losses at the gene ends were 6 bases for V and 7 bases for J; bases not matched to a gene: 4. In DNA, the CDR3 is TGTGCCAGCAGCGGGACAGGGGGCGAACAGCCCCAGCATTTT. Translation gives CASSGTGGEQPQHF.

CDR3 nucleotide sequence: TGTGCCAGCAGTTTTAGGGGGCCGGGCCTCAGAACGCCCCAGCATTTT. Encoded protein: CASSFRGPGLRTPQHF. The chain is built from TRBV27 and TRBJ1-5, with 7 bases that match TRBD1. V dropped 3 bases and J dropped 9; count of bases not matched to a gene: 14. Germline lookup yields CDR1 MNHEY and CDR2 SMNVEV (reference sequence). This CDR3 comprises 16 residues.

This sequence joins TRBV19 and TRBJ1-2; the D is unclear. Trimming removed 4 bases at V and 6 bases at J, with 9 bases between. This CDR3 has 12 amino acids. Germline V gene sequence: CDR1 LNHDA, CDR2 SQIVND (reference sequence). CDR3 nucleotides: TGTGCCAGTAGTACCCTAGACCATGGCTACACCTTC. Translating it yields CASSTLDHGYTF.

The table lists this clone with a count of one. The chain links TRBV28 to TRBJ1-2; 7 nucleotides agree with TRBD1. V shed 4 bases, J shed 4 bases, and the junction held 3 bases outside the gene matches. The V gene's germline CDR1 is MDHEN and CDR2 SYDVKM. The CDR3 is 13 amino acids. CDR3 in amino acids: CASSSGQLYGYTF. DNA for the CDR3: TGTGCCAGCAGTTCGGGACAGCTCTATGGCTACACCTTC.

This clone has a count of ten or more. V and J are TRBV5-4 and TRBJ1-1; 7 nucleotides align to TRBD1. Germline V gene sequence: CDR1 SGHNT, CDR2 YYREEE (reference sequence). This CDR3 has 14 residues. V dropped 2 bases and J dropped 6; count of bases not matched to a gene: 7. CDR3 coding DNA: TGTGCCAGCAGCTTAGGGGGCGTAGCGGCTGAAGCTTTCTTT. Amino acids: CASSLGGVAAEAFF.

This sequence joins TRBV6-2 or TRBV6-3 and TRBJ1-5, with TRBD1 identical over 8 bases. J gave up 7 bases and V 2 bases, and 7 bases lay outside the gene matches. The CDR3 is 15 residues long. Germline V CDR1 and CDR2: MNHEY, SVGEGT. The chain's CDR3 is CASSYGGRGQQPQHF. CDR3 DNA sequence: TGTGCCAGCAGTTACGGCGGCAGGGGGCAACAGCCCCAGCATTTT.